This is a list of T cell receptor beta chains from one sample in a study of blood T cell repertoires in COVID-19. This table comes from immunoSEQ multiplex PCR, and its TCRdb copy is limited to in-frame clones, with some not included. The data hold around 240,000 clones, with approximately 80% observed a single time. Sequences were obtained from peripheral blood. These receptors all stem from a woman aged 80 or over with acute or convalescent COVID-19. Each CDR3 is given with its conserved first and last residue. The order of the fields is D gene, clone size, CDR3 length, V gene, J gene, CDR3 DNA, CDR3 protein. D genes are given only for firm matches. Clone size is shown for a subset of rows, as once, few, many or a class of expanded clone.

d_call: TRBD1
clone_size: once
cdr3_length: 15
v_call: TRBV6-5
j_call: TRBJ1-5
cdr3_nt: TGTGCCAGCCAAATTAACAGGGGGCCGGATCAGCCCCAGCATTTT
cdr3_aa: CASQINRGPDQPQHF

d_call: TRBD1
clone_size: NA
cdr3_length: 17
v_call: TRBV4-2
j_call: TRBJ2-1
cdr3_nt: TGTGCCAGCAGCCAAGACCTCCCCGGGACAGGGGCCCATGAGCAGTTCTTC
cdr3_aa: CASSQDLPGTGAHEQFF

d_call: TRBD1
clone_size: NA
cdr3_length: 16
v_call: TRBV4-3
j_call: TRBJ1-1
cdr3_nt: TGCGCCAGCAGCCAAGACACAGGGGCGTATTTCACTGAAGCTTTCTTT
cdr3_aa: CASSQDTGAYFTEAFF

d_call: TRBD1
clone_size: NA
cdr3_length: 19
v_call: TRBV28
j_call: TRBJ2-2
cdr3_nt: TGTGCCAGCACCAAAACGCGTACCGGGACAGGGCCCGACACCGGGGAGCTGTTTTTT
cdr3_aa: CASTKTRTGTGPDTGELFF

d_call: TRBD1
clone_size: NA
cdr3_length: 16
v_call: TRBV5-8
j_call: TRBJ2-7
cdr3_nt: TGTGCCAGCAGGTCCGGGACAGGGGGCATTTTATACGAGCAGTACTTC
cdr3_aa: CASRSGTGGILYEQYF

d_call: NA
clone_size: NA
cdr3_length: 13
v_call: TRBV29-1
j_call: TRBJ2-5
cdr3_nt: TGCAGCGTTGCAGGGCCCGCCGGGGAGACCCAGTACTTC
cdr3_aa: CSVAGPAGETQYF

d_call: TRBD2
clone_size: NA
cdr3_length: 16
v_call: TRBV3-1/TRBV3-2
j_call: TRBJ2-2
cdr3_nt: TGTGCCAGCAGCCAAGATCGGCTAGCGGGAGCCGGGGAGCTGTTTTTT
cdr3_aa: CASSQDRLAGAGELFF

d_call: TRBD2
clone_size: NA
cdr3_length: 15
v_call: TRBV11-2
j_call: TRBJ2-1
cdr3_nt: TGTGCCAGCAGCTTAGATCGGCTAGCGGGGGGTGATCAGTTCTTC
cdr3_aa: CASSLDRLAGGDQFF

d_call: NA
clone_size: NA
cdr3_length: 13
v_call: TRBV5-6
j_call: TRBJ1-2
cdr3_nt: TGTGCCAGCAGCCAACAGGGTATTAATGGCTACACCTTC
cdr3_aa: CASSQQGINGYTF

d_call: TRBD1
clone_size: NA
cdr3_length: 16
v_call: TRBV4-2
j_call: TRBJ1-5
cdr3_nt: TGTGCCAGCAGCCGGGACCGGGACAGGGGATGGCAGCCCCAGCATTTT
cdr3_aa: CASSRDRDRGWQPQHF

d_call: TRBD1
clone_size: NA
cdr3_length: 16
v_call: TRBV4-2
j_call: TRBJ1-3
cdr3_nt: TGTGCCAGCAGCCAAGGGGACAGTGTAGCTGGAAACACCATATATTTT
cdr3_aa: CASSQGDSVAGNTIYF

d_call: TRBD1
clone_size: NA
cdr3_length: 15
v_call: TRBV5-4
j_call: TRBJ1-1
cdr3_nt: TGTGCCAGCAGCGACAGGGACGGCTTTTGGTCTGAAGCTTTCTTT
cdr3_aa: CASSDRDGFWSEAFF

d_call: TRBD1
clone_size: NA
cdr3_length: 15
v_call: TRBV18
j_call: TRBJ1-2
cdr3_nt: TGTGCCAGCTCACCATCCCTTACAGGGGTCGGCGGCTACACCTTC
cdr3_aa: CASSPSLTGVGGYTF

d_call: NA
clone_size: NA
cdr3_length: 14
v_call: TRBV24-1
j_call: TRBJ2-3
cdr3_nt: TGTGCCACCAGTGAAGGACAGTTCCCAGATACGCAGTATTTT
cdr3_aa: CATSEGQFPDTQYF

d_call: NA
clone_size: NA
cdr3_length: 14
v_call: TRBV18
j_call: TRBJ2-5
cdr3_nt: TGTGCCAGCTCACCACCGTCCGCTTCGGGGACCCAGTACTTC
cdr3_aa: CASSPPSASGTQYF

d_call: TRBD1
clone_size: NA
cdr3_length: 15
v_call: TRBV25-1
j_call: TRBJ2-5
cdr3_nt: TGTGCCAGCAGTGGGGGACAGTGGAGAGGGGAGACCCAGTACTTC
cdr3_aa: CASSGGQWRGETQYF

d_call: NA
clone_size: NA
cdr3_length: 15
v_call: TRBV7-8
j_call: TRBJ2-2
cdr3_nt: TGTGCCAGCAGATCATGGGGGGGCGCCACCGGGGAGCTGTTTTTT
cdr3_aa: CASRSWGGATGELFF